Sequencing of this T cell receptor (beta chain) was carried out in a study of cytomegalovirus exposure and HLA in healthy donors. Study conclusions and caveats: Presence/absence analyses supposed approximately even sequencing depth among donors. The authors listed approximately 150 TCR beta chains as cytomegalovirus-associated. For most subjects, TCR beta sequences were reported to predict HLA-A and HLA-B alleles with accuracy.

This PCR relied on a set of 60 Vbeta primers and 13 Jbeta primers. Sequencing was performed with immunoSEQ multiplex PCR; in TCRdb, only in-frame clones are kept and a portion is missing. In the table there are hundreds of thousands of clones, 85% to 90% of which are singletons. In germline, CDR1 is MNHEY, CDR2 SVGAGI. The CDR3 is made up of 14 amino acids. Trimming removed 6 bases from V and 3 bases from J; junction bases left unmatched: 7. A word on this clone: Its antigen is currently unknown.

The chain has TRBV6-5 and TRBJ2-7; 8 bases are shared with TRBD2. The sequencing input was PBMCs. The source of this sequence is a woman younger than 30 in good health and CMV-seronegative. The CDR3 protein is CASSPNGGGYEQYF. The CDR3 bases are TGTGCCAGCAGCCCCAACGGGGGGGGCTACGAGCAGTACTTC.